The rows below give T cell receptor beta chains drawn from one sample of a study of blood T cell repertoires in COVID-19. Method: immunoSEQ multiplex PCR; TCRdb's copy keeps in-frame clones and lacks some. Among 160,000 or so clones listed, roughly 90% were seen once. Sequencing used peripheral blood. The receptors come from a man aged 55 to 69 with acute or convalescent COVID-19. Both conserved end residues are part of each CDR3. The D gene is left open where the match is weak. Not every row has a clone size; where given, it reads once, few, many or a size class.

d_call cdr3_length j_call clone_size v_call cdr3_aa cdr3_nt
. 13 TRBJ2-7 . TRBV9 CASSVQFGGPVYF TGTGCCAGCAGCGTACAGTTCGGGGGGCCGGTGTACTTC
TRBD2 19 TRBJ2-3 . TRBV6-4 CASSDSTLPAGGSTDTQYF TGTGCCAGCAGTGACTCGACCCTCCCAGCGGGGGGAAGCACAGATACGCAGTATTTT
TRBD1 14 TRBJ1-5 . TRBV2 CASSGAGGSQPQHF TGTGCCAGCAGTGGGGCAGGGGGCAGTCAGCCCCAGCATTTT
TRBD1 14 TRBJ1-5 . TRBV6-6 CASSLGQNNQPQHF TGTGCCAGCAGTTTGGGACAGAACAATCAGCCCCAGCATTTT
. 15 TRBJ1-6 . TRBV7-9 CASSLESSYNSPLHF TGTGCCAGCAGCTTAGAATCCTCGTATAATTCACCCCTCCACTTT
TRBD1 16 TRBJ1-6 . TRBV15 CATSRDRDSNNSPLHF TGTGCCACCAGCAGAGACAGGGACAGCAATAATTCACCCCTCCACTTT
TRBD1 16 TRBJ1-1 . TRBV6-6 CASSSLFSGGITEAFF TGTGCCAGCAGCTCCCTATTTTCAGGGGGCATAACTGAAGCTTTCTTT
TRBD2 16 TRBJ2-2 . TRBV7-2 CASSLASLAGLRELFF TGTGCCAGCAGCTTAGCGTCGCTAGCGGGGTTGCGTGAGCTGTTTTTT
TRBD1 11 TRBJ1-1 . TRBV19 CASTRDSEAFF TGTGCCAGTACTAGGGACAGCGAAGCTTTCTTT
. 13 TRBJ2-3 . TRBV11-2 CASSLDLTGGRYF TGTGCCAGCAGCTTAGATCTAACCGGGGGACGGTATTTT
. 11 TRBJ2-3 . TRBV30 CAFGLADTQYF TGTGCCTTCGGACTCGCAGATACGCAGTATTTT
. 10 TRBJ2-7 few TRBV6-5 CASSLYEQYF TGTGCCAGCAGCCTATACGAGCAGTACTTC
. 13 TRBJ1-2 . TRBV10-3 CAISEGGDYGYTF TGTGCCATCAGTGAAGGAGGGGACTATGGCTACACCTTC
TRBD1 17 TRBJ2-1 . TRBV11-3 CASSLEHGTGPYNEQFF TGTGCCAGCAGCTTAGAGCACGGGACAGGGCCCTACAATGAGCAGTTCTTC
. 14 TRBJ2-3 once TRBV29-1 CSVSKRRGTDTQYF TGCAGCGTTTCCAAGCGGAGGGGCACAGATACGCAGTATTTT
. 18 TRBJ1-4 . TRBV2 CASSDGLFPSATNEKLFF TGTGCCAGCAGTGACGGTCTCTTCCCTAGTGCAACTAATGAAAAACTGTTTTTT
. 14 TRBJ1-1 once TRBV5-1 CASSLGGGNTEAFF TGCGCCAGCAGCTTGGGGGGAGGGAACACTGAAGCTTTCTTT
. 15 TRBJ2-5 . TRBV4-3 CASSQEGTGYAAQYF TGCGCCAGCAGCCAAGAAGGCACAGGGTATGCGGCCCAGTACTTC